This is a list of T cell receptor beta chains from one sample in a study of response to subunit inactivated influenza vaccine. TCRdb ran MiXCR on the RT-PCR reads and lists one entry per CDR3 protein. This sample has around 190,000 distinct CDR3 sequences; roughly 8.7% occur once, and the top ten carry approximately 11%. The sample was non-naive T cells sorted from PBMCs, taken on the day of vaccination. These receptor sequences come from a man in his fifties who received an inactivated influenza vaccine. Each CDR3 is given with its conserved first and last residue. The D gene is left open where the match is weak. For some rows the clone size is stated as once, few or many, or as a class when expanded; others skip it.

>17|TRBV11-3|few|TRBJ2-1|-
TGTGCCAGCAGCCCGATTTTAGCTGGCGGGTCCTACAATGAGCAGTTCTTC
CASSPILAGGSYNEQFF
>13|TRBV20-1|many|TRBJ1-1|-
TGCAGTGCTAACCGGGCCCCGAACACTGAAGCTTTCTTT
CSANRAPNTEAFF
>15|TRBV19|many|TRBJ2-1|-
TGTGCCAGTAGGGGTACCGGGGCAGATTACAATGAGCAGTTCTTC
CASRGTGADYNEQFF
>15|TRBV18|-|TRBJ1-2|-
TGTGCCAGCTCACCTCCCGGGACCTTGTCCTATGGCTACACCTTC
CASSPPGTLSYGYTF
>17|TRBV29-1|medium-sized|TRBJ2-3|TRBD1
TGCAGCGTTGGTGACAGGGGGCGTCTTTCTAGCACAGATACGCAGTATTTT
CSVGDRGRLSSTDTQYF
>15|TRBV5-4|few|TRBJ2-3|TRBD2
TGTGCCAGCAGCACACTAGCGGGGAAAACAGATACGCAGTATTTT
CASSTLAGKTDTQYF
>12|TRBV14|many|TRBJ2-7|-
TGTGCCAGCAGCCAATTCCACTACGAGCAGTACTTC
CASSQFHYEQYF
>12|TRBV20-1|-|TRBJ2-7|-
TGCAGTGCTAGTGCAAAGGGGGACGAGCAGTACTTC
CSASAKGDEQYF
>14|TRBV5-4|many|TRBJ1-4|-
TGTGCCAGCAGCAATCAGGGACTGAATGAAAAACTGTTTTTT
CASSNQGLNEKLFF
>12|TRBV30|few|TRBJ1-5|-
TGTGCCTGGAGGCATAGCAATCAGCCCCAGCATTTT
CAWRHSNQPQHF
>20|TRBV7-8|many|TRBJ2-1|TRBD2
TGTGCCAGCAGCTTAGCGCAACTAGCGGGGGTCTCGAGCTCCTACAATGAGCAGTTCTTC
CASSLAQLAGVSSSYNEQFF
>18|TRBV12-3/TRBV12-4|few|TRBJ2-1|TRBD2
TGTGCCAGCAGTAACGGGGCTAGCGGGAGCCCCCGGGACCATGAGCAGTTCTTC
CASSNGASGSPRDHEQFF
>15|TRBV5-1|-|TRBJ2-5|-
TGCGCCAGCAGCTCGAACCCAGGGGACTCGGAGACCCAGTACTTC
CASSSNPGDSETQYF
>18|TRBV6-2/TRBV6-3|-|TRBJ2-7|TRBD1
TGTGCCAGCAGTTACGGGACGTTGAGGGGGCGTAGCTCCTACGAGCAGTACTTC
CASSYGTLRGRSSYEQYF
>17|TRBV28|many|TRBJ2-5|TRBD1
TGTGCCAGCAGTTCTTTTACCCCCTCGGACAGGGAAGAGACCCAGTACTTC
CASSSFTPSDREETQYF
>16|TRBV4-1|few|TRBJ2-3|-
TGCGCCAGCAGCCAAGATAAATTAAAGGGACGCGGTACGCAGTATTTT
CASSQDKLKGRGTQYF
>13|TRBV12-3/TRBV12-4|many|TRBJ2-3|-
TGTGCCAGCAGAGGACTGAGCACAGATACGCAGTATTTT
CASRGLSTDTQYF
>17|TRBV12-3/TRBV12-4|few|TRBJ2-2|-
TGTGCCAGCAGTTTTACCCGACTGGGAAGGAACACCGGGGAGCTGTTTTTT
CASSFTRLGRNTGELFF
>15|TRBV5-1|-|TRBJ2-3|-
TGCGCCAGCAGCTTGGCGGGGGCACTAGGAGATACGCAGTATTTT
CASSLAGALGDTQYF
>15|TRBV10-3|-|TRBJ2-3|TRBD2
TGTGCCATCAGTCTCAGCGGGGGGGCCACAGATACGCAGTATTTT
CAISLSGGATDTQYF
>15|TRBV6-1|few|TRBJ2-6|-
TGTGCCAGCAGGCAATCAGGGGTAGGGGCCAACGTCCTGACTTTC
CASRQSGVGANVLTF
>15|TRBV29-1|many|TRBJ2-3|TRBD2
TGCAGCGGACGAGCGGGGGGCCCCATTAGAGATACGCAGTATTTT
CSGRAGGPIRDTQYF
>16|TRBV6-5|few|TRBJ1-2|-
TGTGCCAGCAGTTACTCCGGGACCCAAACGGGGTATGGCTACACCTTC
CASSYSGTQTGYGYTF
>15|TRBV12-3/TRBV12-4|-|TRBJ2-4|-
TGTGCCAGCAGTTTCTCGGCGGTAGCCAAAAACATTCAGTACTTC
CASSFSAVAKNIQYF
>13|TRBV27|few|TRBJ2-5|-
TGTGCCAGCAGTTTCGGTATGGCGGAGACCCAGTACTTC
CASSFGMAETQYF
>11|TRBV2|few|TRBJ2-7|-
TGTGCCAGCAAGGCAGTCTACGAGCAGTACTTC
CASKAVYEQYF
>14|TRBV10-3|many|TRBJ2-6|-
TGTGCCATTCTCCTGGGTGCTGGGGCCAACGTCCTGACTTTC
CAILLGAGANVLTF
>14|TRBV10-1|few|TRBJ2-5|-
TGCGCCAGCAGTGAGTCAGGCGGCCAAGAGACCCAGTACTTC
CASSESGGQETQYF
>16|TRBV6-1|many|TRBJ2-5|-
TGTGCCAGCAGTCCGACTTTCGCCGTACATAAAGAGACCCAGTACTTC
CASSPTFAVHKETQYF
>15|TRBV29-1|few|TRBJ1-5|-
TGCAGCGTTGCCACAGGAACCAATAGCAATCAGCCCCAGCATTTT
CSVATGTNSNQPQHF
>14|TRBV14|few|TRBJ1-5|-
TGTGCCAGCAGGCCCCCAAGGTGGAATCAGCCCCAGCATTTT
CASRPPRWNQPQHF
>13|TRBV7-2|few|TRBJ2-1|-
TGTGCCAGCAGCTTGACAGACTACAATGAGCAGTTCTTC
CASSLTDYNEQFF
>15|TRBV4-3|few|TRBJ2-5|TRBD1
TGCGCCAGCAGCCAAGACAGGGGGTACCAAGAGACCCAGTACTTC
CASSQDRGYQETQYF
>12|TRBV20-1|few|TRBJ2-7|-
TGCAGTGCTAGTGCGGGACGGGTCGAGCAGTACTTC
CSASAGRVEQYF
>13|TRBV6-2/TRBV6-3|-|TRBJ2-1|-
TGTGCCAGCAATAGGAACTCCTACAATGAGCAGTTCTTC
CASNRNSYNEQFF
>15|TRBV4-2|few|TRBJ1-2|TRBD1
TGTGCCAGCAGCCAAGATAGAGGGGGCTACTATGGCTACACCTTC
CASSQDRGGYYGYTF
>11|TRBV29-1|many|TRBJ1-4|-
TGCAGCGCCATCGAGAACGAAAAACTGTTTTTT
CSAIENEKLFF
>16|TRBV5-1|-|TRBJ2-2|-
TGCGCCAGCAGTTCGAACCCGGGACCGAACACCGGGGAGCTGTTTTTT
CASSSNPGPNTGELFF
>16|TRBV4-1|-|TRBJ2-1|-
TGCGCCAGCAGCCACGAGGGCCAAACCCTCTACAATGAGCAGTTCTTC
CASSHEGQTLYNEQFF
>14|TRBV6-2/TRBV6-3|few|TRBJ2-1|TRBD2
TGTGCCAGCAAAGGACTAGCGGTTTTTAATGAGCAGTTCTTC
CASKGLAVFNEQFF
>13|TRBV5-1|medium-sized|TRBJ1-1|-
TGCGCCAGCAGCTTGGCCCGGAACACTGAAGCTTTCTTT
CASSLARNTEAFF
>17|TRBV6-1|few|TRBJ1-6|-
TGTGCCAGCAGTCGCGAACTCTCTTACTCCTATAATTCACCCCTCCACTTT
CASSRELSYSYNSPLHF
>14|TRBV6-1|few|TRBJ2-4|-
TGTGCCAGCAGAGGGAACCTAGCCAAAAACATTCAGTACTTC
CASRGNLAKNIQYF
>15|TRBV5-6|-|TRBJ2-7|-
TGTGCCAGCAGCTTGAACCCAACAGCCTCCTACGAGCAGTACTTC
CASSLNPTASYEQYF
>14|TRBV28|-|TRBJ2-7|-
TGTGCCAGCTTGAAGGGGGTGGGGGCGTTCGAGCAGTACTTC
CASLKGVGAFEQYF
>15|TRBV7-6|many|TRBJ2-1|TRBD2
TGTGCCAGCAGCGGTCAGCGGGAGTCCCCCAATGAGCAGTTCTTC
CASSGQRESPNEQFF
>14|TRBV7-2|few|TRBJ2-7|TRBD2
TGTGCCAGCAGTCCTGGACTAGGCTCCTACGAGCAGTACTTC
CASSPGLGSYEQYF
>13|TRBV6-5|few|TRBJ2-7|-
TGTGCCAGCAGTTACTCTGGGGAATACGAGCAGTACTTC
CASSYSGEYEQYF
>13|TRBV20-1|once|TRBJ2-7|TRBD1
TGCAGTGCCCCGGACAGGACCTCCTACGAGCAGTACTTC
CSAPDRTSYEQYF
>13|TRBV6-5|few|TRBJ2-7|-
TGTGCCAGCAGATACCTGAGCTCCTACGAGCAGTACTTC
CASRYLSSYEQYF
>13|TRBV4-3|-|TRBJ2-1|-
TGCGCCAGCAGCCAAGATCTTTCGAATGAGCAGTTCTTC
CASSQDLSNEQFF
>13|TRBV20-1|-|TRBJ1-1|-
TGCAGTGCCCTTCCCGGGGGTCTCACTGAAGCTTTCTTT
CSALPGGLTEAFF
>13|TRBV2|-|TRBJ2-7|TRBD1
TGTGCCAGCAAGCGGTACAGGGGTCACGAGCAGTACTTC
CASKRYRGHEQYF
>12|TRBV15|-|TRBJ2-1|TRBD1
TGTGCCACCAGCACCGGACAGGGTGAGCAGTTCTTC
CATSTGQGEQFF
>13|TRBV5-1|many|TRBJ2-7|-
TGCGCCAGCAGCGACCCGCCGAGTTACGAGCAGTACTTC
CASSDPPSYEQYF
>16|TRBV6-2/TRBV6-3|many|TRBJ2-1|TRBD2
TGTGCCAGCAGTGATCTAGCGGCACACTCCTACAATGAGCAGTTCTTC
CASSDLAAHSYNEQFF
>19|TRBV27|-|TRBJ2-3|TRBD2
TGTGCCAGCAGTGTCGGTTTGACTAGCGTAGGTGCTAGCACAGATACGCAGTATTTT
CASSVGLTSVGASTDTQYF
>16|TRBV7-2|many|TRBJ2-7|TRBD2
TGTGCCAGCAGCTTAGCGGGCGGGGGGGGATCCTACGAGCAGTACTTC
CASSLAGGGGSYEQYF
>17|TRBV4-3|few|TRBJ2-1|-
TGCGCCAGCAGCCAAGATCGCGCAGGCTCCAGCTACAATGAGCAGTTCTTC
CASSQDRAGSSYNEQFF
>14|TRBV5-1|-|TRBJ2-5|TRBD2
TGCGCCAGCAGCTTTGGGACTAGTGTAGAGACCCAGTACTTC
CASSFGTSVETQYF